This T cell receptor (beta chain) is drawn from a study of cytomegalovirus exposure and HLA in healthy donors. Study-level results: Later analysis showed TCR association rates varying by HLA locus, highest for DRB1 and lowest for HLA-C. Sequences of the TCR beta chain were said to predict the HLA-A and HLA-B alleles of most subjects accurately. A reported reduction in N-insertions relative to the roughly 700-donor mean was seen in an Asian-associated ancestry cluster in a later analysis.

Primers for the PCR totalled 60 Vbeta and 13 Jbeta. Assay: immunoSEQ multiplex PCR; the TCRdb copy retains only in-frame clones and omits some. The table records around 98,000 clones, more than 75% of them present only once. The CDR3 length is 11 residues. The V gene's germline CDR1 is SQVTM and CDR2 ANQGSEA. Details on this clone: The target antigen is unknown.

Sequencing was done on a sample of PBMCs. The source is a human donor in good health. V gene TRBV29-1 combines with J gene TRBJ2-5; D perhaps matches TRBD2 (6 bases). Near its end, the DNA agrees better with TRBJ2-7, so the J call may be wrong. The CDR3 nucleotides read TGCAACTGCGAGCGGGCGGACGAGCAGTACTTC. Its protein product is CNCERADEQYF.